Below, one TCR beta chain is given with its context. CDR1 and CDR2 from the germline V gene are SQVTM and ANQGSEA. The CDR3 sequence is 14 residues long. The data were taken from a study of blood T cell repertoires in COVID-19. Whole-study context: Spain, Italy and the United States supplied samples that represented acute and convalescent COVID-19. T cells, B-cell-depleted T cells, or PBMCs supplied cDNA or gDNA.

In the authors' workflow: Cell counts per sample came from amplifying reference gene primers. Only in-frame clones appear in the TCRdb table, and some are missing; sequencing was by immunoSEQ multiplex PCR. V, J and clone size are those of that table, while D and trimming were read from the DNA. This sample yields fewer than 300,000 clones, of which 85% to 90% are seen a single time; about 14% belongs to the top ten. The chain is built from TRBV29-1 and TRBJ2-7, with TRBD1 matching 8 bases. Sequences were obtained from peripheral blood. The source of this sequence is a human donor in a cohort sampled during active COVID-19. The CDR3 reads CRGDRRTRGYEQYF. CDR3 sequence (DNA): TGCAGGGGGGACAGGCGGACCAGGGGCTACGAGCAGTACTTC.